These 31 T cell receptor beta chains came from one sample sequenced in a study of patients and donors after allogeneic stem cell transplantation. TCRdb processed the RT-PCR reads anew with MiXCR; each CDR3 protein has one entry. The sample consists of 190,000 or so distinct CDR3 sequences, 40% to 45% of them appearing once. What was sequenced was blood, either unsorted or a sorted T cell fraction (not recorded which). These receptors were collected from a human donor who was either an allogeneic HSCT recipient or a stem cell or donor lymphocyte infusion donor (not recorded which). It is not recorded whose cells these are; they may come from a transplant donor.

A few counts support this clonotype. As DNA, the CDR3 is TGCAGCGTTGGGACCCCCGAGGGTTTGAACTATGGCTACACCTTC. Translation: CSVGTPEGLNYGYTF. This chain joins TRBV29-1 and TRBJ1-2; no clear D. The CDR3 spans 15 residues. Germline V gene data show CDR1 as SQVTM and CDR2 as ANQGSEA. Trimming took 4 bases from V and 2 from J, leaving 17 bases between them.

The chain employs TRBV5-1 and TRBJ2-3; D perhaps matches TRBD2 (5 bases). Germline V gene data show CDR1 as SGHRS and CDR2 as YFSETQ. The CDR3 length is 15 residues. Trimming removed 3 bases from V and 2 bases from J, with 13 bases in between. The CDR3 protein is CASSSGGSPTDTQYF. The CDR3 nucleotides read TGCGCCAGCAGCTCCGGTGGGAGCCCCACAGATACGCAGTATTTT.

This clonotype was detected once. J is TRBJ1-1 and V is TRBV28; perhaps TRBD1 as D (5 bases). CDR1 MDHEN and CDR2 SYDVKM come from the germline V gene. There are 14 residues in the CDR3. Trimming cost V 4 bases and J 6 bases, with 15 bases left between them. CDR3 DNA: TGTGCCAGCAGTTCTCCGGGGCCTTTATCTGAAGCTTTCTTT. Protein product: CASSSPGPLSEAFF. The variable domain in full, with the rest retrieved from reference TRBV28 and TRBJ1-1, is DVKVTQSSRYLVKRTGEKVFLECVQDMDHENMFWYRQDPGLGLRLIYFSYDVKMKEKGDIPEGYSVSREKKERFSLILESASTNQTSMYLCASSSPGPLSEAFFGQGTRLTVV.

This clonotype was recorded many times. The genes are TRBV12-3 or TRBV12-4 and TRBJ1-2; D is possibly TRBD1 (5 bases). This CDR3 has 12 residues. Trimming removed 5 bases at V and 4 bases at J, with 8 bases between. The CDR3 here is CASSMDTYGYTF. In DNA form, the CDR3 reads TGTGCCAGCAGTATGGACACCTATGGCTACACCTTC.

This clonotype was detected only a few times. CDR3 amino acids: CASSFGTREFQETQYF. The DNA for the CDR3 is TGCGCCAGCAGCTTTGGAACAAGGGAATTCCAAGAGACCCAGTACTTC. The rearrangement uses TRBV5-1 and TRBJ2-5; D is ambiguous. V was trimmed by 2 bases and J by 1 base, leaving 15 bases between them. Germline V CDR1 and CDR2: SGHRS, YFSETQ. The CDR3 runs 16 residues. Supplemented by reference TRBV5-1 and TRBJ2-5, the full variable domain reads KAGVTQTPRYLIKTRGQQVTLSCSPISGHRSVSWYQQTPGQGLQFLFEYFSETQRNKGNFPGRFSGRQFSNSRSEMNVSTLELGDSALYLCASSFGTREFQETQYFGPGTRLLVL.

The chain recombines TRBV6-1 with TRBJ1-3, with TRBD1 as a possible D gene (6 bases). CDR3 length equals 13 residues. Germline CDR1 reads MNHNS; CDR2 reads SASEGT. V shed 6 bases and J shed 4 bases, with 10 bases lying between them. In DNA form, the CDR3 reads TGTGCCAGCAGGTCGGGGGGCGGAAACACCATATATTTT. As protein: CASRSGGGNTIYF.

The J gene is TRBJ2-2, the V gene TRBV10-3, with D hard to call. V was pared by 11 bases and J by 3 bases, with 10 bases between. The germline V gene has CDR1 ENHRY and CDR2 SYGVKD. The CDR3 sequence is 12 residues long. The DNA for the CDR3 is TGTGCCGCGAGACGGTACACCGGGGAGCTGTTTTTT. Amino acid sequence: CAARRYTGELFF.

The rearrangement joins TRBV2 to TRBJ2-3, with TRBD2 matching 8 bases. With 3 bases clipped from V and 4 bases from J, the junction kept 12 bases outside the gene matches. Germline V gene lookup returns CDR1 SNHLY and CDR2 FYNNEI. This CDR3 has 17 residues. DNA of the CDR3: TGTGCCAGCAGTGAGCCCTTTCCGGGACTAGTTCCAGATACGCAGTATTTT. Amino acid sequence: CASSEPFPGLVPDTQYF.

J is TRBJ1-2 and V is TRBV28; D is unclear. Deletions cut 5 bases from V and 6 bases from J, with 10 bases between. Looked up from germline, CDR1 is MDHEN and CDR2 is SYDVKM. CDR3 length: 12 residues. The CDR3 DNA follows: TGTGCCAGCAGTCCCGTGGATGATGGCTACACCTTC. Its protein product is CASSPVDDGYTF.

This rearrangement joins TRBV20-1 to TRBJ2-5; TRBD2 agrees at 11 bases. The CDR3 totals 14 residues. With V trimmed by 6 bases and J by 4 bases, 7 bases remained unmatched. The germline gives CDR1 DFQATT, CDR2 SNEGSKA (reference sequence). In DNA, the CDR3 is TGCAGTGCGGGGCCACTAGCGGGGGCAGAGACCCAGTACTTC. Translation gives CSAGPLAGAETQYF.

The CDR3 DNA sequence: TGTGCCAGCAGCCCCGATCGGTACGGGGGGCAGTTCTTC. It translates to CASSPDRYGGQFF. This chain connects TRBV7-8 to TRBJ2-1, with D perhaps TRBD2 (6 bases). Trimming stripped 5 bases from V and 12 bases from J, with 17 bases between. Germline CDR1 reads SGHVS; CDR2 reads FQNEAQ. The length of the CDR3 is 13 residues.

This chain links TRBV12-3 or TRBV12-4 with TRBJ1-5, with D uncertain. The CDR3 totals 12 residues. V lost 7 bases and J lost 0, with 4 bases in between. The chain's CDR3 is CASNLSNQPQHF. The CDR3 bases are TGTGCCAGCAACCTTAGCAATCAGCCCCAGCATTTT.

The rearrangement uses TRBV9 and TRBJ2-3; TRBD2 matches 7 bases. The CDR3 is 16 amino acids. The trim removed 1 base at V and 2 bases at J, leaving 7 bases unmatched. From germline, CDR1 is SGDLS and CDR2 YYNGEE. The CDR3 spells CASSVTSAAPTDTQYF. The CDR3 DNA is TGTGCCAGCAGCGTAACTAGCGCCGCACCCACAGATACGCAGTATTTT.

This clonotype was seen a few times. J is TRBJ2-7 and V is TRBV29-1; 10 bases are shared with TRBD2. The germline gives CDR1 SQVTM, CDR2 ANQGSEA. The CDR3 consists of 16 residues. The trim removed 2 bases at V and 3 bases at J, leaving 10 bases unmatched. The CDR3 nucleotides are TGCAGCGTTGAACGGAATAGCGGGAGGAACAGCTACGAGCAGTACTTC. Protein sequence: CSVERNSGRNSYEQYF.

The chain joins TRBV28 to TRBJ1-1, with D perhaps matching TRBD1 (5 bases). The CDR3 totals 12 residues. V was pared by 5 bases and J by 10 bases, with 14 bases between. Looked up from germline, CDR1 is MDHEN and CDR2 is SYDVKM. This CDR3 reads CASSLLTGGAFF. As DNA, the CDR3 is TGTGCCAGCAGTCTCCTCACAGGTGGAGCTTTCTTT.

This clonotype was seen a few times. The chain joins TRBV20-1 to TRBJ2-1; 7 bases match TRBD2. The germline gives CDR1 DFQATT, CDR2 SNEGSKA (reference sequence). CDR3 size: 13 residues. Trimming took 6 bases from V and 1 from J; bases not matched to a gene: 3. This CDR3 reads CSAHSGSYNEQFF. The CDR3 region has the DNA TGCAGTGCACATAGCGGGTCCTACAATGAGCAGTTCTTC.

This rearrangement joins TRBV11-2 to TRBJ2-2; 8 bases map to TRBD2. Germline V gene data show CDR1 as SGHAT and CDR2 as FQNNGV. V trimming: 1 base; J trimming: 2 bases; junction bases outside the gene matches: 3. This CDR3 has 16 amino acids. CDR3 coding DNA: TGTGCCAGCAGCTTAGGAGCGGGAGCAAACACCGGGGAGCTGTTTTTT. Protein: CASSLGAGANTGELFF.

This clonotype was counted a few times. CDR3 nucleotide sequence: TGCGCCAGCAGCTCCGATCCCCGGGCCCCCCGTGGGGGCTACACCTTC. It yields the protein CASSSDPRAPRGGYTF. The chain has TRBV5-1 and TRBJ1-2, with D uncertain. Per the germline V gene, CDR1 is SGHRS and CDR2 is YFSETQ. The CDR3 sequence is 16 residues long. V shed 3 bases and J shed 8 bases, with 23 bases lying between them. The full variable domain, in which reference TRBV5-1 and TRBJ1-2 provide the parts outside the CDR3, is KAGVTQTPRYLIKTRGQQVTLSCSPISGHRSVSWYQQTPGQGLQFLFEYFSETQRNKGNFPGRFSGRQFSNSRSEMNVSTLELGDSALYLCASSSDPRAPRGGYTFGSGTRLTVV.

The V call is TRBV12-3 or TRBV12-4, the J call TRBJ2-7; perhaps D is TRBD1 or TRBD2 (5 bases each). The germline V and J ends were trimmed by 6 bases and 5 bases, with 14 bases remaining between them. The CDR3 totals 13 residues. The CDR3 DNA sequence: TGTGCCAGCAGCCTGGGACCGGCCAACGAGCAGTACTTC. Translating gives CASSLGPANEQYF.

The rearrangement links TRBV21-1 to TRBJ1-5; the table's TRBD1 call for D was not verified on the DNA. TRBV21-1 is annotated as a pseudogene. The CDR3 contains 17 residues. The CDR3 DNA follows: TGTGCCAGCAGGGGTGGTAGAAGGGGCCGGAGCAATCAGCCCCAGCATTTT. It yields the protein CASRGGRRGRSNQPQHF.

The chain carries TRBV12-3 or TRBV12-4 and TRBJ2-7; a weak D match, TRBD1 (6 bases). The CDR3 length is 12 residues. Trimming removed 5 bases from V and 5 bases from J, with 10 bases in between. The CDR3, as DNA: TGTGCCAGCAGTGGACAGTCCCACGAGCAGTACTTC. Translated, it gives CASSGQSHEQYF.

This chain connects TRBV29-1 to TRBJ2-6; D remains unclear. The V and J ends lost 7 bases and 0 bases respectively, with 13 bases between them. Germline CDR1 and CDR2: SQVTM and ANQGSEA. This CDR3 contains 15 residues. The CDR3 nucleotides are TGCAGCGCTGCCCAGACTCTCTCTGGGGCCAACGTCCTGACTTTC. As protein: CSAAQTLSGANVLTF. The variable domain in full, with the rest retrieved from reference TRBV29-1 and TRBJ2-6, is SAVISQKPSRDICQRGTSLTIQCQVDSQVTMMFWYRQQPGQSLTLIATANQGSEATYESGFVIDKFPISRPNLTFSTLTVSNMSPEDSSIYLCSAAQTLSGANVLTFGAGSRLTVL.

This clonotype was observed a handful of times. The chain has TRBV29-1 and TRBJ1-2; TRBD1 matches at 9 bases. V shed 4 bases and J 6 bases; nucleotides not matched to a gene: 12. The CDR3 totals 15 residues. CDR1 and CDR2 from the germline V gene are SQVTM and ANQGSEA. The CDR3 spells CSVAATGQGVDGYTF. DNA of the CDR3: TGCAGCGTTGCGGCTACGGGACAGGGTGTCGATGGCTACACCTTC. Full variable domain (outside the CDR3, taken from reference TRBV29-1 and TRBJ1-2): SAVISQKPSRDICQRGTSLTIQCQVDSQVTMMFWYRQQPGQSLTLIATANQGSEATYESGFVIDKFPISRPNLTFSTLTVSNMSPEDSSIYLCSVAATGQGVDGYTFGSGTRLTVV.

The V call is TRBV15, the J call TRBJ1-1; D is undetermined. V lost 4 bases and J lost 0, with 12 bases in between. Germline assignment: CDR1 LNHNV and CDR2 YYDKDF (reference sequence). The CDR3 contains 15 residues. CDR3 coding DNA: TGTGCCACCAGCAAAGATATGAACTTGAACACTGAAGCTTTCTTT. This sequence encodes CATSKDMNLNTEAFF.

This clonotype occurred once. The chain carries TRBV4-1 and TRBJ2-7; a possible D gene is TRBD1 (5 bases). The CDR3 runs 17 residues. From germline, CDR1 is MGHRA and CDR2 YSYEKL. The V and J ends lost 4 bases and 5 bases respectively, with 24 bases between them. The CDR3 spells CASSPQGVGSSGNEQYF. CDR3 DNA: TGCGCCAGCAGCCCTCAAGGGGTCGGATCGTCTGGCAACGAGCAGTACTTC.

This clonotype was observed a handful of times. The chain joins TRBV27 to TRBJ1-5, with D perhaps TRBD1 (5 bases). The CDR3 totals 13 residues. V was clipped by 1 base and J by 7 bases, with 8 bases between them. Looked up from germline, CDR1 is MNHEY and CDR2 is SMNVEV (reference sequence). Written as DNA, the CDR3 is TGTGCCAGCAGTTTATGGGGGAGGCAGCCCCAGCATTTT. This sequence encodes CASSLWGRQPQHF.

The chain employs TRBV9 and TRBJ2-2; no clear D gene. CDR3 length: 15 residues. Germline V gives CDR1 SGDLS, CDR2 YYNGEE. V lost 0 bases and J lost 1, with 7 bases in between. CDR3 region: CASSVDSGNTGELFF. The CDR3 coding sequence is TGTGCCAGCAGCGTAGACTCGGGGAACACCGGGGAGCTGTTTTTT.

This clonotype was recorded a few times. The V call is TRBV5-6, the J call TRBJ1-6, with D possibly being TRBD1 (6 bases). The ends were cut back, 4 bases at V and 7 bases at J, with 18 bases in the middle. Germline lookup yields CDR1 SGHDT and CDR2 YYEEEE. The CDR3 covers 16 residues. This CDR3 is CASSDRDNGPNSPLHF. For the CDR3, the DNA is TGTGCCAGCAGCGACCGGGACAACGGCCCCAATTCACCCCTCCACTTT. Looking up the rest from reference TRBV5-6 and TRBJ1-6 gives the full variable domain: DAGVTQSPTHLIKTRGQQVTLRCSPKSGHDTVSWYQQALGQGPQFIFQYYEEEERQRGNFPDRFSGHQFPNYSSELNVNALLLGDSALYLCASSDRDNGPNSPLHFGNGTRLTVT.

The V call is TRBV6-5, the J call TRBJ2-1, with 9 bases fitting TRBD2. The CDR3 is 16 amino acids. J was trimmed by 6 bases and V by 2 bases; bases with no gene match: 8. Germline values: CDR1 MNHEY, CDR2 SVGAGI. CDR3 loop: CASSYDEREVLNEQFF. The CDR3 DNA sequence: TGTGCCAGCAGTTACGATGAGCGGGAGGTGCTCAATGAGCAGTTCTTC.

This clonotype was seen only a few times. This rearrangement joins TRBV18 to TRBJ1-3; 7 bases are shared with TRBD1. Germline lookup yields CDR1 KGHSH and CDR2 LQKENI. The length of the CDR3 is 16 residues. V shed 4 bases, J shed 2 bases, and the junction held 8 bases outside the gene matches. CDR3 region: CASSRPDRLAGNTIYF. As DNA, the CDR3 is TGTGCCAGCTCACGACCGGACAGGTTGGCTGGAAACACCATATATTTT.

For the CDR3, the DNA is TGTGCCAGCAGCCAAGGGACAGGGGACGGCCAGCCCCAGCATTTT. Translating it yields CASSQGTGDGQPQHF. V gene TRBV3-1 combines with J gene TRBJ1-5; 9 bases map to TRBD1. The CDR3 has 15 residues. After removal of 1 base from V and 7 bases from J, the junction contained 5 bases not matched to a gene. The germline CDR1 and CDR2 sequences are LGHDT and YNNKEL (reference sequence).